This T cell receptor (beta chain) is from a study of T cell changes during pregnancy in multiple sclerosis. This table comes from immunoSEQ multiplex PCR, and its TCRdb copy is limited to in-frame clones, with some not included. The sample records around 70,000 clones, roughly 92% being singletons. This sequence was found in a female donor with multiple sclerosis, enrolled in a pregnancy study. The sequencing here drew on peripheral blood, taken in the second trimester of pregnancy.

The CDR3 loop reads CASSVEGTDTQYF. In DNA form, the CDR3 reads TGTGCCAGCAGCGTAGAGGGGACAGATACGCAGTATTTT. The V call is TRBV9, the J call TRBJ2-3; a possible D gene is TRBD1 (5 bases). Germline CDR1 reads SGDLS; CDR2 reads YYNGEE. The CDR3 totals 13 residues. V lost 0 bases, J lost 3 bases, and 5 bases lay in between. Complete variable domain (other parts from reference TRBV9 and TRBJ2-3): DSGVTQTPKHLITATGQRVTLRCSPRSGDLSVYWYQQSLDQGLQFLIQYYNGEERAKGNILERFSAQQFPDLHSELNLSSLELGDSALYFCASSVEGTDTQYFGPGTRLTVL.